These T cell receptor beta chains were read from a single sample in a study of control samples from healthy donors and cancer patients. Measured with immunoSEQ multiplex PCR; TCRdb has only the in-frame clones, and not every one. The sample carries under 450,000 clones, about nine tenths recorded once. Sequencing was performed on PBMCs. Receptor source: a man between 35 and 55 years old with head and neck cancer. The conserved cysteine and the conserved F or W are not part of the CDR3 here. The order of the fields is J gene, V gene, CDR3 protein.

>TRBJ2-3|TRBV6-5
ASSQTYSTDTQY
>TRBJ2-7|TRBV5-6
ASSLVGRGNEQY
>TRBJ1-3|TRBV7-9
ASSTGASGSSY
>TRBJ2-7|TRBV6-5
ASSYSRSFYEQY
>TRBJ2-7|TRBV30
AWGRGSSYEQY
>TRBJ1-5|TRBV28
ASSLWERGQPQH
>TRBJ2-3|TRBV3-1/TRBV3-2
ASSPGTSSTDTQY
>TRBJ2-1|TRBV4-1
ASSHGGQLGGNEQF
>TRBJ2-7|TRBV27
ASSLGQGALGPEQY
>TRBJ1-1|TRBV5-6
ASSFGHANTEAF
>TRBJ2-3|TRBV24-1
APERGDSTDTQY
>TRBJ1-1|TRBV11-2
ASSSTGPLGTEAF
>TRBJ1-2|TRBV12-3/TRBV12-4
ASSLMGGYT
>TRBJ1-6|TRBV5-1
ASSFRDRRNSPLH
>TRBJ2-7|TRBV6-5
ASSFPGQGYEQY
>TRBJ1-4|TRBV7-9
ASSSGQGAEKLF
>TRBJ2-1|TRBV28
ASKPGGGNEQF
>TRBJ2-2|TRBV19
ASSRTGNTGELF
>TRBJ1-1|TRBV10-3
AIRAGTGEAF
>TRBJ2-7|TRBV19
ASSIDQTGHSYEQY
>TRBJ1-2|TRBV14
ASSPGDYGYT
>TRBJ2-5|TRBV18
ASSPLAIQETQY
>TRBJ2-7|TRBV3-1/TRBV3-2
ASSQERRSYEQY
>TRBJ2-7|TRBV5-1
ASSYKSGGETYEQY
>TRBJ1-5|TRBV30
AWSVRGLNQPQH
>TRBJ1-5|TRBV10-3
AISESAPVGGSNQPQH
>TRBJ2-2|TRBV6-2/TRBV6-3
ASSTPGQRNANTGELF
>TRBJ1-1|TRBV7-9
ASSSWDGRNTEAF
>TRBJ1-1|TRBV4-2
ASSQHFGNTEAF
>TRBJ2-3|TRBV9
ASSTGVGGGAADTQY
>TRBJ2-6|TRBV27
ASSLFASGFSGANVLT
>TRBJ2-3|TRBV6-5
ASSSGLVSTDTQY
>TRBJ1-1|TRBV7-2
ASSLTTSNTEAF
>TRBJ1-5|TRBV28
ASRKPMGAHQPQH
>TRBJ1-4|TRBV30
AWSPNGNEKLF
>TRBJ2-2|TRBV4-1
ASSQDLTGPNTGELF
>TRBJ2-1|TRBV10-3
AISPSRDRGNEQF
>TRBJ2-5|TRBV5-1
ASSLALGETQY
>TRBJ2-3|TRBV30
AGGVDTQY
>TRBJ2-5|TRBV6-1
ASSDPPQQETQY
>TRBJ1-5|TRBV24-1
ATSKGLQPQH
>TRBJ2-7|TRBV7-9
ASSETGGKVDEQY
>TRBJ2-3|TRBV7-2
ASSQGDGGADTQY
>TRBJ1-1|TRBV13
ASSLGRGATEAF
>TRBJ2-7|TRBV28
ASRGDRASYEQY
>TRBJ1-1|TRBV10-2
ASSEQGSTEAF
>TRBJ2-1|TRBV7-6
ASSLVGPPGRGEQF
>TRBJ1-5|TRBV30
AWCRGRNQPQH
>TRBJ1-3|TRBV30
AWSQTGGNTIY
>TRBJ2-7|TRBV18
ASSPGGKSYEQY
>TRBJ2-2|TRBV28
ASSPAGELF
>TRBJ2-1|TRBV19
ASGTAGGIAYNEQF
>TRBJ1-4|TRBV7-9
ASSPQQLF
>TRBJ2-2|TRBV11-1
ASSLQVTSNTGELF
>TRBJ1-1|TRBV5-1
ASSLAGGGASEAF